The 27 T cell receptor beta chains below all came from one sample that was sequenced in a study of T cells in Graves' hyperthyroidism and ophthalmopathy. Using RNA transcripts as the source, TCR beta CDR3 regions were amplified. Initially, a first-round RT-PCR of the TCR CDR3 employed the HTBI primer set. Via MiXCR, TCRdb re-called the multiplex PCR reads, giving one row per CDR3 protein. The sample holds approximately 300,000 distinct CDR3 sequences, approximately 15% seen once. The sample comprised blood. Receptors originate from a woman in her sixties or seventies with Graves' ophthalmopathy.

This clonotype was detected ten times or more. The chain links TRBV27 to TRBJ2-3; TRBD2 matches 8 bases. V lost 5 bases to trimming and J lost 0 bases; unmatched junction nucleotides: 7. Germline CDR1 MNHEY, CDR2 SMNVEV (reference sequence). The CDR3 is made up of 16 amino acids. The CDR3 DNA reads as TGTGCCAGCAGTCCATTAGCGGGGCTGAGCACAGATACGCAGTATTTT. This gives the protein CASSPLAGLSTDTQYF.

The table lists this clonotype with a few counts. The chain recombines TRBV28 with TRBJ1-3; tentative D call: TRBD1 (5 bases). Per the germline V gene, CDR1 is MDHEN and CDR2 is SYDVKM. CDR3 length equals 15 residues. V was shortened by 3 bases and J by 6 bases, with 15 bases between the two germline ends. The DNA for the CDR3 is TGTGCCAGCAGTTTTAGGACAAACACAGCAAACACCATATATTTT. It yields the protein CASSFRTNTANTIYF.

CDR3: CSAYHSNAGGPGETQYF. CDR3 coding DNA: TGCAGTGCTTACCATTCGAATGCGGGAGGGCCGGGAGAGACCCAGTACTTC. The chain carries TRBV20-1 and TRBJ2-5; 9 bases agree with TRBD2. J was trimmed by 4 bases and V by 5 bases; bases with no gene match: 17. The CDR3 contains 17 residues. CDR1 is DFQATT and CDR2 is SNEGSKA in the germline V gene (reference sequence).

This clonotype was observed many times. J is TRBJ2-1 and V is TRBV20-1; D is uncertain. This CDR3 is 16 amino acids long. V lost 0 bases and J lost 2, with 14 bases in between. Germline V CDR1 and CDR2: DFQATT, SNEGSKA (reference sequence). The CDR3 bases are TGCAGTGCTAGAGAGTTTACGTCGATTCCCTACAATGAGCAGTTCTTC. This encodes CSAREFTSIPYNEQFF.

The chain joins TRBV5-1 to TRBJ1-2, with 7 nucleotides matching TRBD1. Germline values: CDR1 SGHRS, CDR2 YFSETQ. The CDR3 spans 13 residues. The junction had 4 bases not matched to a gene; V was cut back by 4 bases and J by 4 bases. The DNA for the CDR3 is TGCGCCAGCAGCGAGGGACAGAGCTATGGCTACACCTTC. This gives the protein CASSEGQSYGYTF.

This clonotype was detected only a few times. The chain combines TRBV9 with TRBJ2-1; 9 bases are shared with TRBD2. Germline V lookup: CDR1 SGDLS, CDR2 YYNGEE. The CDR3 is 15 residues long. V lost 1 base and J lost 15; bases outside the gene matches: 14. The CDR3 spells CASSVSASGGTSLFF. The DNA for the CDR3 is TGTGCCAGCAGCGTATCGGCGAGCGGGGGGACGAGCCTGTTCTTC. The full variable domain, with the rest looked up from reference TRBV9 and TRBJ2-1, is DSGVTQTPKHLITATGQRVTLRCSPRSGDLSVYWYQQSLDQGLQFLIQYYNGEERAKGNILERFSAQQFPDLHSELNLSSLELGDSALYFCASSVSASGGTSLFFGPGTRLTVL.

In this sample, this clonotype turned up many times. The V and J genes are TRBV29-1 and TRBJ2-1; 7 bases are a match to TRBD2. This CDR3 region has 13 residues. Germline V CDR1 and CDR2: SQVTM, ANQGSEA. CDR3 protein: CSAREDLYNEQFF. CDR3 nucleotide sequence: TGCAGTGCCCGGGAGGATCTCTACAATGAGCAGTTCTTC.

This clonotype was observed a handful of times. The chain couples TRBV7-2 to TRBJ2-3; TRBD1 aligns across 9 bases. Germline lookup yields CDR1 SGHTA and CDR2 FQGNSA. V gave up 3 bases and J gave up 1 base; unmatched junction bases: 2. CDR3 length: 15 amino acids. This chain's CDR3 is CASSLWTGGTDTQYF. Here the CDR3 DNA reads TGTGCCAGCAGCTTGTGGACAGGGGGCACAGATACGCAGTATTTT.

Many counts were recorded for this clonotype. J is TRBJ2-7 and V is TRBV27; the match to TRBD1 covers 8 bases. V was clipped by 2 bases and J by 4 bases; unmatched bases: 10. Germline values: CDR1 MNHEY, CDR2 SMNVEV (reference sequence). CDR3 length: 16 residues. In DNA, the CDR3 is TGTGCCAGCAGTTTACGGGGCCCAGGGGGCGGTTACGAGCAGTACTTC. Amino acid sequence: CASSLRGPGGGYEQYF.

This clonotype has only a few counts. Written as DNA, the CDR3 is TGCGCCAGCAGACAAACAGGGGGCTTTGGCTACACCTTC. It encodes CASRQTGGFGYTF. The chain uses TRBV5-1 and TRBJ1-2, with 9 bases that match TRBD1. The CDR3 runs to 13 residues. Germline V gene sequence: CDR1 SGHRS, CDR2 YFSETQ. J gave up 7 bases and V 5 bases, and 6 bases lay outside the gene matches.

This clonotype was seen ten or more times. The chain is built from TRBV18 and TRBJ2-5; possibly TRBD2 for D (6 bases). The germline gives CDR1 KGHSH, CDR2 LQKENI. V shed 1 base and J shed 9 bases, with 12 bases lying between them. The CDR3 is 13 residues long. The CDR3 DNA follows: TGTGCCAGCTCACCACTTGGCGGGGAGGCCCAGTACTTC. Protein: CASSPLGGEAQYF.

This clonotype was seen many times. V is TRBV20-1 and J is TRBJ2-2, with 7 positions matching TRBD1. Germline V lookup: CDR1 DFQATT, CDR2 SNEGSKA (reference sequence). The CDR3 spans 15 residues. The V gene end was trimmed by 3 bases and the J gene end by 7 bases; junction bases not matched to a gene: 11. CDR3: CSARRDRLNDGELFF. The CDR3 DNA sequence: TGCAGTGCTAGGAGGGACAGACTTAACGACGGGGAGCTGTTTTTT.

With regard to this clonotype: Being one base from a much bigger clone, this may be a read error. This chain joins TRBV6-1 and TRBJ2-7, with 7 bases matching TRBD1. CDR1 is MNHNS and CDR2 is SASEGT in the germline V gene. The CDR3 is 16 residues long. Unmatched junction bases numbered 16, after V lost 8 bases and J lost 3 bases. CDR3 region: CASDRRSRDSYYEQYF. The CDR3 DNA reads TGTGCCAGCGATAGGCGGTCCCGGGACAGCTACTACGAGCAGTACTTC.

In regard to this clonotype: The junction shows a germline mismatch at one end, possibly a read error. J is TRBJ2-6 and V is TRBV20-1; D is undetermined. The CDR3 runs 11 residues. The germline V gene has CDR1 DFQATT and CDR2 SNEGSKA (reference sequence). The CDR3, as DNA: TGCAGTGCTCGAGAGGCCAACGTCCTGACTTTC. It codes for CSAREANVLTF.

The chain employs TRBV9 and TRBJ2-5; D is unresolved. The germline V gene has CDR1 SGDLS and CDR2 YYNGEE. The length of the CDR3 is 17 residues. V lost 0 bases to trimming and J lost 0 bases, with 15 bases between them. The CDR3 sequence is CASSVGEDPQYQETQYF. CDR3 sequence (DNA): TGTGCCAGCAGCGTAGGAGAGGACCCACAGTACCAAGAGACCCAGTACTTC.

This clonotype was counted only a few times. One end of the junction does not line up with germline, which may come from a read error. V is TRBV7-3 and J is TRBJ2-1, with D perhaps assigned TRBD1 or TRBD2 (5 bases each). CDR3 size: 16 residues. Germline V gives CDR1 SGHTA, CDR2 FQGTGA. CDR3 region: CASSFGTASPYNGQFF. For the CDR3, the DNA is TGTGCCAGCAGCTTCGGGACCGCGAGCCCCTACAATGGGCAGTTCTTC.

This clonotype occurred once. Being one base from a much bigger clone, this may be a read error. This chain joins TRBV6-1 and TRBJ2-7, with a possible D match to TRBD1 (8 bases). The CDR3 loop spans 16 amino acids. V gave up 5 bases and J gave up 5 bases, with 22 bases separating them. Germline loops: CDR1 MNHNS, CDR2 SASEGT. DNA of the CDR3: TGTGCCAGCAGTACACCCAGGGGCGGGGGACAGGACGAGCAGTACTTC. Its protein product is CASSTPRGGGQDEQYF.

There are many counts of this clonotype. The V call is TRBV10-3, the J call TRBJ2-7; D is unresolved. The V end lost 4 bases, the J end lost 2 bases, and 9 bases lay between the germline ends. Germline V gene data show CDR1 as ENHRY and CDR2 as SYGVKD. The length of the CDR3 is 13 residues. In nucleotides, the CDR3 is TGTGCCATCAGTGGGTCAGAGCCCTACGAGCAGTACTTC. Translated, it gives CAISGSEPYEQYF.

The chain joins TRBV28 to TRBJ2-5; D is undetermined. The V end lost 6 bases, the J end lost 1 base, and 15 bases lay between the germline ends. CDR1 MDHEN and CDR2 SYDVKM come from the germline V gene. The CDR3 contains 15 residues. The CDR3 spells CASSPRRTSQETQYF. CDR3 coding DNA: TGTGCCAGCAGCCCGAGAAGAACTTCCCAAGAGACCCAGTACTTC.

This clonotype was seen ten or more times. CDR3 region: CASSSVWAPDWEQYF. The CDR3 nucleotides are TGTGCCAGCAGCTCGGTATGGGCCCCAGATTGGGAGCAGTACTTC. The rearrangement uses TRBV7-9 and TRBJ2-7, with D unresolved. Germline V gene data show CDR1 as SEHNR and CDR2 as FQNEAQ (reference sequence). V was pared by 4 bases and J by 7 bases, with 20 bases between. This CDR3 spans 15 amino acids. Supplemented by reference TRBV7-9 and TRBJ2-7, the full variable domain reads DTGVSQNPRHKITKRGQNVTFRCDPISEHNRLYWYRQTLGQGPEFLTYFQNEAQLEKSRLLSDRFSAERPKGSFSTLEIQRTEQGDSAMYLCASSSVWAPDWEQYFGPGTRLTVT.

This clonotype was seen at least ten times. V gene TRBV7-8 combines with J gene TRBJ2-3, with D possibly being TRBD1 (5 bases). Trimming removed 4 bases at V and 6 bases at J, with 11 bases between. CDR3 length: 13 residues. The germline V gene has CDR1 SGHVS and CDR2 FQNEAQ. The CDR3 reads CASSSGHLDTQYF. In DNA, the CDR3 is TGTGCCAGCAGCTCAGGACATTTGGATACGCAGTATTTT.

This clonotype came up a few times. The chain has TRBV15 and TRBJ1-6, with a tentative D call TRBD1 (5 bases). Trimming left V 6 bases short and J 9 bases short, with 21 bases between. Germline V CDR1 and CDR2: LNHNV, YYDKDF (reference sequence). CDR3 length: 16 residues. The DNA of the CDR3 is TGTGCCACCAGTCAATCCATGGGCAGGGACGGTTCACCCCTCCACTTT. The encoded protein is CATSQSMGRDGSPLHF.

The sample holds many counts of this clonotype. The chain combines TRBV28 with TRBJ1-1; a weak D match, TRBD1 (6 bases). The CDR3 length is 14 residues. V was trimmed by 7 bases and J by 4 bases, leaving 16 bases between them. Germline V CDR1 and CDR2: MDHEN, SYDVKM. The CDR3 nucleotides read TGTGCCAGCAACCCTCAGGGGCGAGGCACTGAAGCTTTCTTT. It translates to CASNPQGRGTEAFF. The full variable domain, its missing parts supplied by reference TRBV28 and TRBJ1-1, is DVKVTQSSRYLVKRTGEKVFLECVQDMDHENMFWYRQDPGLGLRLIYFSYDVKMKEKGDIPEGYSVSREKKERFSLILESASTNQTSMYLCASNPQGRGTEAFFGQGTRLTVV.

The V call is TRBV29-1, the J call TRBJ2-5; 9 bases match TRBD2. This CDR3 contains 16 residues. Looked up from germline, CDR1 is SQVTM and CDR2 is ANQGSEA. Trimming removed 1 base from V and 4 bases from J; junction bases left unmatched: 10. This chain's CDR3 is CSVEGMAGGRGETQYF. The CDR3 region has the DNA TGCAGCGTTGAAGGGATGGCGGGGGGGCGGGGAGAGACCCAGTACTTC.

Ten or more counts support this clonotype. This chain links TRBV29-1 with TRBJ2-4; 7 bases align to TRBD1. Germline CDR1 is SQVTM and CDR2 is ANQGSEA. V was pared by 3 bases and J by 5 bases, with 4 bases of the junction left unmatched. This CDR3 has 13 residues. CDR3 sequence (DNA): TGCAGCGTTGATGACAGGGACGAAAACATTCAGTACTTC. Protein product: CSVDDRDENIQYF. The full variable domain, rest sourced from reference TRBV29-1 and TRBJ2-4, is SAVISQKPSRDICQRGTSLTIQCQVDSQVTMMFWYRQQPGQSLTLIATANQGSEATYESGFVIDKFPISRPNLTFSTLTVSNMSPEDSSIYLCSVDDRDENIQYFGAGTRLSVL.

The chain is built from TRBV7-8 and TRBJ2-7; 10 nucleotides match TRBD1. Germline V lookup: CDR1 SGHVS, CDR2 FQNEAQ. V trimming: 5 bases; J trimming: 2 bases; junction bases outside the gene matches: 9. The CDR3 runs to 16 residues. In nucleotides, the CDR3 is TGTGCCAGCAGCATTAGCCCGGGACAGGGGACCTACGAGCAGTACTTC. This codes for CASSISPGQGTYEQYF. The full variable domain, in which reference TRBV7-8 and TRBJ2-7 provide the parts outside the CDR3, is GAGVSQSPRYKVAKRGQDVALRCDPISGHVSLFWYQQALGQGPEFLTYFQNEAQLDKSGLPSDRFFAERPEGSVSTLKIQRTQQEDSAVYLCASSISPGQGTYEQYFGPGTRLTVT.

V usage is TRBV10-1 and J usage is TRBJ1-5; D not resolved. The V gene lost 6 bases and the J gene lost 4 bases, with 19 bases spanning the gap. The germline CDR1 and CDR2 sequences are WNHNN and SYGVQD (reference sequence). CDR3 size: 16 residues. The CDR3 DNA reads TGCGCCAGCAGGGTCACCGGGGAGCTTTGGAATCAGCCCCAGCATTTT. Its translation: CASRVTGELWNQPQHF.